These 15 T cell receptor beta chains share one sample of origin, sequenced in a study of T cell responses to AZD1222 COVID-19 vaccine. Clones were read by immunoSEQ multiplex PCR, and TCRdb kept only the in-frame ones, dropping some. The sample gives roughly 120,000 clones, more than 75% of which show up once; 7% to 9% is in the top ten. The sequenced sample was peripheral blood, obtained on day 0 of AZD1222 vaccination. These receptors were taken from an adult in good health.

The chain recombines TRBV4-2 with TRBJ1-5, with 8 positions matching TRBD1. The CDR3 totals 16 residues. J was trimmed by 3 bases and V by 0 bases; bases with no gene match: 4. In germline, CDR1 is LGHNA, CDR2 YNFKEQ. The CDR3 loop is CASSQEPGGPNQPQHF. CDR3 bases: TGTGCCAGCAGCCAAGAGCCAGGGGGCCCCAATCAGCCCCAGCATTTT.

V and J are TRBV2 and TRBJ1-1; no clear D gene. V shed 6 bases and J shed 6 bases, with 8 bases lying between them. The CDR3 loop spans 11 amino acids. Germline V gives CDR1 SNHLY, CDR2 FYNNEI. This chain's CDR3 is CASSGFAEAFF. The CDR3 nucleotides are TGTGCCAGCAGCGGGTTCGCTGAAGCTTTCTTT. The full variable domain, rest sourced from reference TRBV2 and TRBJ1-1, is EPEVTQTPSHQVTQMGQEVILRCVPISNHLYFYWYRQILGQKVEFLVSFYNNEISEKSEIFDDQFSVERPDGSNFTLKIRSTKLEDSAMYFCASSGFAEAFFGQGTRLTVV.

This chain joins TRBV5-4 and TRBJ2-5, with 9 bases identical to TRBD2. V lost 2 bases and J lost 7; bases outside the gene matches: 9. This CDR3 has 15 residues. Germline loops: CDR1 SGHNT, CDR2 YYREEE (reference sequence). DNA of the CDR3: TGTGCCAGCAGCTTCGAAGCGGGGGGCCCGGGGACCCAGTACTTC. Its translation is CASSFEAGGPGTQYF.

This clone has just a few counts. J is TRBJ1-3 and V is TRBV7-3; D gene ambiguous. The CDR3 loop spans 15 amino acids. Trimming took off 3 bases at V and 0 bases at J, with 9 bases between the two ends. Germline V gene data show CDR1 as SGHTA and CDR2 as FQGTGA. CDR3 residues: CASSFSANSGNTIYF. The CDR3 DNA reads TGTGCCAGCAGCTTCAGCGCGAACTCTGGAAACACCATATATTTT.

The rearrangement links TRBV7-2 to TRBJ2-7; D gene ambiguous. Trimming stripped 5 bases from V and 5 bases from J, with 13 bases between. The germline gives CDR1 SGHTA, CDR2 FQGNSA. The CDR3 is 13 amino acids. The DNA for the CDR3 is TGTGCCAGCAGCCTTCCTACAACCCACGAGCAGTACTTC. Its translation: CASSLPTTHEQYF.

The chain employs TRBV19 and TRBJ1-4, with D uncertain. V shed 7 bases and J shed 0 bases, with 9 bases lying between them. The CDR3 length is 14 residues. From germline, CDR1 is LNHDA and CDR2 SQIVND (reference sequence). In DNA form, the CDR3 reads TGTGCCAGTAAGAATCCCTCAACTAATGAAAAACTGTTTTTT. It translates to CASKNPSTNEKLFF.

This clone was seen only a few times. The chain employs TRBV28 and TRBJ1-5; a weak D match, TRBD1 (5 bases). CDR3 length equals 15 residues. V was trimmed by 1 base and J by 11 bases, leaving 18 bases between them. Germline V gene lookup returns CDR1 MDHEN and CDR2 SYDVKM. CDR3: CASSLSSAGIRAQHF. CDR3 in DNA: TGTGCCAGCAGTTTATCCAGTGCGGGAATCAGGGCCCAGCATTTT.

The chain carries TRBV7-6 and TRBJ1-4; the D is unclear. Per the germline V gene, CDR1 is SGHVS and CDR2 is FNYEAQ. Trimming shortened V by 1 base and J by 3 bases, and 3 bases separated the two germline ends. The CDR3 loop spans 13 amino acids. The CDR3 DNA reads as TGTGCCAGCAGCTTAGTGGCTAATGAAAAACTGTTTTTT. The encoded protein is CASSLVANEKLFF.

The chain employs TRBV5-1 and TRBJ2-7; D may match TRBD1 or TRBD2 (5 bases each). Germline lookup yields CDR1 SGHRS and CDR2 YFSETQ. This CDR3 is built from 13 residues. V was pared by 6 bases and J by 7 bases, with 17 bases between. The CDR3 sequence: CASNWDVSGEQYF. The CDR3 coding sequence is TGCGCCAGCAACTGGGACGTTTCGGGGGAGCAGTACTTC.

The V call is TRBV5-1, the J call TRBJ2-1; weak D call: TRBD2 (6 bases). In germline, CDR1 is SGHRS, CDR2 YFSETQ. V shed 0 bases and J shed 5 bases, with 9 bases lying between them. The CDR3 has 14 amino acids. The CDR3 DNA follows: TGCGCCAGCAGCTTGGGCGGGGTGGACAATGAGCAGTTCTTC. This translates into CASSLGGVDNEQFF.

This clone was detected only a few times. CDR3 loop: CASRSYEQYF. The CDR3 DNA sequence: TGTGCCAGCAGATCCTACGAGCAGTACTTC. The V call is TRBV25-1, the J call TRBJ2-7; D unresolved. The CDR3 is 10 residues long. V lost 6 bases to trimming and J lost 1 base, with 1 base between them. Germline CDR1 is MGHDK and CDR2 is SYGVNS.

V gene TRBV9 combines with J gene TRBJ1-4; 7 nucleotides align to TRBD1. With V trimmed by 3 bases and J by 1 base, 9 bases remained unmatched. Germline V gene lookup returns CDR1 SGDLS and CDR2 YYNGEE. The CDR3 sequence is 17 residues long. CDR3 sequence (DNA): TGTGCCAGCAGCGGGACAGGCCATCAGCTAACTAATGAAAAACTGTTTTTT. Translation gives CASSGTGHQLTNEKLFF.

The rearrangement joins TRBV28 to TRBJ1-1, with unresolved D. Germline V CDR1 and CDR2: MDHEN, SYDVKM. Trimming left V 6 bases short and J 9 bases short, with 17 bases between. This CDR3 contains 13 residues. CDR3 coding DNA: TGTGCCAGCAGGTCGACCTGGGTGGTGAAAGCTTTCTTT. Amino acid sequence: CASRSTWVVKAFF.

The V and J genes are TRBV7-9 and TRBJ1-2, with D possibly matching TRBD1 (6 bases). The CDR3 sequence is 15 residues long. With 6 bases removed from V and 4 bases from J, the gap between germline ends came to 18 bases. The V gene's germline CDR1 is SEHNR and CDR2 FQNEAQ (reference sequence). This CDR3 reads CASRPTGPLAYGYTF. CDR3 bases: TGTGCCAGCAGACCAACAGGGCCTCTGGCCTATGGCTACACCTTC.

The chain joins TRBV7-3 to TRBJ2-1, with 8 nucleotides matching TRBD1. CDR1 is SGHTA and CDR2 is FQGTGA in the germline V gene. J lost 9 bases, V lost 4 bases, and 8 bases had no gene match. The CDR3 extends over 14 amino acids. The CDR3: CASSSFGTGGEQFF. In DNA form, the CDR3 reads TGTGCCAGCAGCTCCTTTGGGACAGGTGGTGAGCAGTTCTTC.